This T cell receptor beta chain was sequenced during a study of control samples from healthy donors and cancer patients. Per germline, CDR1 MDHEN and CDR2 SYDVKM. The CDR3 loop spans 14 amino acids. Trimming cost V 1 base and J 2 bases, with 8 bases left between them. The repertoire was sequenced with immunoSEQ multiplex PCR; TCRdb's copy has only in-frame clones and lacks some. Here the sample spans about 92,000 clones, roughly four fifths being singletons. Sample: blood. This sequence was found in a woman aged 55 to 70 in good health. The chain uses TRBV28 and TRBJ1-2; D unclear. CDR3 nucleotide sequence: TGTGCCAGCAGTTTATCGCTACAAAACTATGGCTACACCTTC. Translating gives CASSLSLQNYGYTF.